Listed below are T cell receptor beta chains from one sample, sequenced in a study of cytomegalovirus exposure and HLA in healthy donors. Sequencing used immunoSEQ multiplex PCR; TCRdb keeps in-frame clones, though not all of them. The sample records around 130,000 clones, about 76% being singletons. The sequencing sample was made of PBMCs. These receptors were taken from a man aged 40-55 years in good health and CMV-seropositive. The CDR3 runs from the conserved cysteine through the conserved F or W. A D gene is named only where the DNA matches it firmly. Clone size is shown for a subset of rows, as once, few, many or a class of expanded clone.

D gene,clone size,J gene,V gene,CDR3 protein,CDR3 DNA
TRBD1,NA,TRBJ1-4,TRBV18,CASSRGQAANEKLFF,TGTGCCAGCTCACGGGGACAGGCTGCGAATGAAAAACTGTTTTTT
TRBD1,NA,TRBJ1-5,TRBV15,CATSRDPSGGWGNQPQHF,TGTGCCACCAGCAGAGATCCTTCAGGGGGCTGGGGCAATCAGCCCCAGCATTTT
TRBD1,NA,TRBJ1-2,TRBV27,CASSLFSPGQGNPPYGYTF,TGTGCCAGCAGTTTATTTTCGCCCGGACAGGGGAATCCCCCTTATGGCTACACCTTC
TRBD1,few,TRBJ2-2,TRBV7-9,CASSSRQGSGELFF,TGTGCCAGCAGCTCCCGACAGGGCTCCGGGGAGCTGTTTTTT
NA,NA,TRBJ2-7,TRBV18,CASSLSAAGVYEQYF,TGTGCCAGCTCACTGAGTGCAGCCGGGGTCTACGAGCAGTACTTC
TRBD1,once,TRBJ1-5,TRBV10-3,CAIGEDRELNQPQHF,TGTGCCATCGGGGAAGACAGGGAACTCAATCAGCCCCAGCATTTT
NA,NA,TRBJ2-1,TRBV6-5,CASSYPMASREFF,TGTGCCAGCAGTTACCCCATGGCATCCCGGGAGTTCTTC
NA,few,TRBJ1-1,TRBV13,CASSSGQPNTEAFF,TGTGCCAGCAGCTCAGGACAGCCGAACACTGAAGCTTTCTTT
TRBD2,NA,TRBJ2-1,TRBV29-1,CSGGLAGDNEQFF,TGCAGCGGGGGACTAGCGGGAGACAATGAGCAGTTCTTC
NA,NA,TRBJ2-2,TRBV11-2,CASRQGLNYGLFF,TGTGCCAGCAGGCAGGGGTTGAATTATGGGCTGTTTTTT
NA,once,TRBJ2-7,TRBV18,CASSQPGIHEQYF,TGTGCCAGCTCACAGCCAGGGATTCACGAGCAGTACTTC
NA,NA,TRBJ1-5,TRBV2,CASQGRGGLNQPQHF,TGTGCCAGCCAGGGGAGGGGGGGGCTCAATCAGCCCCAGCATTTT
NA,NA,TRBJ1-1,TRBV5-1,CASSLPQGSLNTEAFF,TGCGCCAGCAGCCTACCACAGGGCTCTTTGAACACTGAAGCTTTCTTT
NA,few,TRBJ2-1,TRBV29-1,CSLRDTGYNEQFF,TGCAGCCTACGGGACACTGGTTACAATGAGCAGTTCTTC
NA,NA,TRBJ2-7,TRBV11-1,CASSLGGSAYEQYF,TGTGCCAGCAGCTTAGGGGGTAGCGCCTACGAGCAGTACTTC
TRBD1,NA,TRBJ1-6,TRBV18,CASSPGTGDNSPLHF,TGTGCCAGCTCACCGGGGACAGGAGATAATTCACCCCTCCACTTT
NA,NA,TRBJ1-2,TRBV27,CASSFTGVGGYTF,TGTGCCAGCAGTTTTACAGGAGTAGGCGGCTACACCTTC
TRBD1,NA,TRBJ2-3,TRBV27,CASSVQGAMTDTQYF,TGTGCCAGCAGTGTTCAGGGGGCAATGACAGATACGCAGTATTTT
NA,NA,TRBJ2-1,TRBV6-1,CASSEDRSSYNEQFF,TGTGCCAGCAGTGAAGATAGGAGCTCCTACAATGAGCAGTTCTTC
NA,NA,TRBJ1-4,TRBV2,CASSDSAGKDGGEKLFF,TGTGCCAGCAGTGATTCGGCAGGGAAGGATGGTGGTGAAAAACTGTTTTTT
NA,once,TRBJ1-2,TRBV5-3,CARSVNFYGYTF,TGTGCCAGAAGCGTCAACTTCTATGGCTACACCTTC
NA,once,TRBJ1-5,TRBV19,CASNYPREGPPGPQHF,TGTGCCAGTAATTACCCTCGGGAGGGGCCACCAGGGCCCCAGCATTTT
NA,once,TRBJ1-1,TRBV19,CASTLDRRDTEAFF,TGTGCCAGTACTTTAGACAGGCGGGACACTGAAGCTTTCTTT
TRBD1,once,TRBJ1-2,TRBV9,CASSHPRDRGNYGYTF,TGTGCCAGCAGCCATCCAAGGGACAGGGGGAACTATGGCTACACCTTC
NA,few,TRBJ2-7,TRBV28,CASSLAYNTLAYEQYF,TGTGCCAGCAGTTTAGCTTACAACACTCTAGCTTACGAGCAGTACTTC